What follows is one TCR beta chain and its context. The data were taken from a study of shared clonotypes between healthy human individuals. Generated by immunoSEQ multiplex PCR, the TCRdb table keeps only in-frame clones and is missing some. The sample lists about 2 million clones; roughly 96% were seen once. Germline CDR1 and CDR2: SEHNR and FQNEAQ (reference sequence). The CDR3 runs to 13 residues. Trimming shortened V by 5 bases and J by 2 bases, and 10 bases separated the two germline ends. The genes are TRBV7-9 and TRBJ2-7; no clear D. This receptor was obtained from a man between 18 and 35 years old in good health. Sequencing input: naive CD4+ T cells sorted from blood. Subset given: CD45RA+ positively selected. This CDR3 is CASSPSGAYEQYF. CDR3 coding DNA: TGTGCCAGCAGCCCTTCGGGCGCCTACGAGCAGTACTTC.